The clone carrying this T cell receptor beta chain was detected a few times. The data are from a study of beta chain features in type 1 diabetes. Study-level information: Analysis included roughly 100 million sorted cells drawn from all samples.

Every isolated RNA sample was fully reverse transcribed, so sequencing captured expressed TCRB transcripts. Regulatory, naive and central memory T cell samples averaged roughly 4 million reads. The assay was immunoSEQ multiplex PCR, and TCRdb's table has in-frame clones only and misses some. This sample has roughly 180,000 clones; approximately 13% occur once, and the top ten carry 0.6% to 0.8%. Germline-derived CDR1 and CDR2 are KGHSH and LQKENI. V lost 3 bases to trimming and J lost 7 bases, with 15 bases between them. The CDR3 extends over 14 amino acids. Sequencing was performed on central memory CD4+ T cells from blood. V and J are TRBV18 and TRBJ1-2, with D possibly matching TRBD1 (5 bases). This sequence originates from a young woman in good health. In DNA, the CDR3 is TGTGCCAGCTCACCGAACGTCAGGGACTCTGGCTACACCTTC. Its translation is CASSPNVRDSGYTF. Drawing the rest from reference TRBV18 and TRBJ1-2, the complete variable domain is NAGVMQNPRHLVRRRGQEARLRCSPMKGHSHVYWYRQLPEEGLKFMVYLQKENIIDESGMPKERFSAEFPKEGPSILRIQQVVRGDSAAYFCASSPNVRDSGYTFGSGTRLTVV.